Sequencing of this T cell receptor beta chain was carried out in a study of shared clonotypes between healthy human individuals. Overall study findings and caveats: Larger estimated richness was generally recorded for naive subsets relative to memory subsets.

The V gene's germline CDR1 is KGHSH and CDR2 LQKENI. The ends were cut back, 5 bases at V and 1 base at J, with 9 bases in the middle. The CDR3 consists of 13 residues. Regarding this clone: The antigen is unknown.

The repertoire was sequenced with immunoSEQ multiplex PCR; TCRdb's copy has only in-frame clones and lacks some. The table includes 1.4 million to 1.5 million clones, about 96% detected once. Sequenced material: naive CD4+ T cells sorted from blood. Specified subset: CD45RA+ positively selected. This TCR was sampled from a man aged 25 to 40 in good health. The chain carries TRBV18 and TRBJ2-7; no clear D gene. CDR3 protein: CASSDQDSYEQYF. In DNA, the CDR3 is TGTGCCAGCTCAGACCAAGATTCCTACGAGCAGTACTTC.